Listed below are T cell receptor beta chains from one sample, sequenced in a study of cytomegalovirus exposure and HLA in healthy donors. Sequencing was performed with immunoSEQ multiplex PCR; in TCRdb, only in-frame clones are kept and a portion is missing. Found here are 75,000 to 100,000 clones, approximately 79% of them singletons; the top ten hold about 2%. The sequenced sample consisted of PBMCs. The receptors derive from a male donor in good health and CMV-seronegative. Each CDR3 is given with its conserved first and last residue. The order of the fields is J gene, D gene, V gene, clone size, CDR3 DNA, CDR3 protein. D genes are given only for firm matches. Clone size is not always given. Where it is, it says once, few, many or a class for expanded clones.

>TRBJ2-7|.|TRBV5-6|.
TGTGCCAGCAGCTTGGTGGTTCACACCCCAGGGGAGCAGTACTTC
CASSLVVHTPGEQYF
>TRBJ2-1|.|TRBV10-3|.
TGTGCCATCGGAGGGACAGCCGGTGAGCAGTTCTTC
CAIGGTAGEQFF
>TRBJ2-3|.|TRBV5-6|.
TGTGCCAGCAGCTTGGAGCCAGATACGCAGTATTTT
CASSLEPDTQYF
>TRBJ2-5|TRBD2|TRBV9|.
TGTGCCAGCAGCGTAGGAGCGGGAAGCGGACAAGAGACCCAGTACTTC
CASSVGAGSGQETQYF
>TRBJ2-1|TRBD2|TRBV28|.
TGTGCCAGCAGTTTAAGGGCTAGCGGGAGCAATGAGCAGTTCTTC
CASSLRASGSNEQFF
>TRBJ1-4|.|TRBV4-2|.
TGTGCCAGCAGCCAAGAAGGAGTAGTGCCGGGAATTAATGAAAAACTGTTTTTT
CASSQEGVVPGINEKLFF
>TRBJ2-7|.|TRBV5-6|.
TGTGCCAGCAGCTTGTACAGGGCTTTAGGAAGCTACGAGCAGTACTTC
CASSLYRALGSYEQYF
>TRBJ2-3|.|TRBV10-3|.
TGTGCCATCAGTGAGTCTGTACAGACTACAAAGTATTTT
CAISESVQTTKYF
>TRBJ2-3|.|TRBV5-6|.
TGTGCCAGCAGCTTCATGGCTCAGCTAGACACAGATACGCAGTATTTT
CASSFMAQLDTDTQYF
>TRBJ1-5|.|TRBV7-2|.
TGTGCCAGCAGCTTACTTATAGTACCCAATCAGCCCCAGCATTTT
CASSLLIVPNQPQHF
>TRBJ2-7|.|TRBV5-6|.
TGTGCCAGCAGCTGGGGGGTGGGGTTCCAATATGAGCAGTACTTC
CASSWGVGFQYEQYF
>TRBJ2-2|TRBD2|TRBV4-2|.
TGTGCCAGCAGCCGCCCTGGGGCGGGAGAAGTACTGGGCACCGGGGAGCTGTTTTTT
CASSRPGAGEVLGTGELFF
>TRBJ2-2|.|TRBV27|.
TGTGCCAGCAGTCGGCAGGGGCCGAACACCGGGGAGCTGTTTTTT
CASSRQGPNTGELFF
>TRBJ2-1|.|TRBV5-1|.
TGCGCCAGCAGCTTGCGGGCGGGAATTGGGAACAATGAGCAGTTCTTC
CASSLRAGIGNNEQFF
>TRBJ1-4|.|TRBV5-1|.
TGCGCCAGCCACACGGGGGGCACAACTAATGAAAAACTGTTTTTT
CASHTGGTTNEKLFF
>TRBJ1-2|TRBD1|TRBV19|.
TGTGCCAGTAGTATAGAGGGGACAGGGACCCTGGATGGCTACACCTTC
CASSIEGTGTLDGYTF
>TRBJ2-7|.|TRBV5-1|.
TGCGCCAGCAGCTTATCACAGTCCTACGAGCAGTACTTC
CASSLSQSYEQYF
>TRBJ2-1|.|TRBV27|.
TGTGCCAGCAGCCCAGGTATCAGTGAGCAGTTCTTC
CASSPGISEQFF
>TRBJ1-4|TRBD1|TRBV10-3|.
TGTGCCATACAGGGGGAAACTAATGAAAAACTGTTTTTT
CAIQGETNEKLFF
>TRBJ2-5|.|TRBV30|.
TGTGCCTGGAGTGTAACAAGATTCCAAGAGACCCAGTACTTC
CAWSVTRFQETQYF
>TRBJ1-1|.|TRBV6-5|.
TGTGCCAGCAGTTACTCGTCTGACACTGAAGCTTTCTTT
CASSYSSDTEAFF
>TRBJ2-5|TRBD2|TRBV5-1|.
TGCGCCAGCAGCTCGTGGGGAGGGGAGACCCAGTACTTC
CASSSWGGETQYF
>TRBJ2-1|.|TRBV29-1|.
TGCAGCGGTCGGACGGGGAGCTCCTACAATGAGCAGTTCTTC
CSGRTGSSYNEQFF
>TRBJ2-1|TRBD2|TRBV10-3|.
TGTGCCATCAGTCGGACTAGCGGGAGAGGTGAGCAGTTCTTC
CAISRTSGRGEQFF
>TRBJ2-7|TRBD2|TRBV7-9|.
TGTTCCAGCAGCTGGCTAGCGGGAAGAGCCTACGAGCAGTACTTC
CSSSWLAGRAYEQYF
>TRBJ1-1|.|TRBV7-7|.
TGTGCCAGCAGCTTAGGGGGGCTGACTGAAGCTTTCTTT
CASSLGGLTEAFF
>TRBJ1-1|.|TRBV29-1|few
TGCAGCGTTGTTTCTGTAACTGAAGCTTTCTTT
CSVVSVTEAFF
>TRBJ2-1|TRBD2|TRBV5-1|.
TGCGCCAGCAGCTTGACGGCTAGCGGGACCTCCTACAATGAGCAGTTCTTC
CASSLTASGTSYNEQFF
>TRBJ2-1|.|TRBV19|.
TGTGCCAGTAGTATGACAGGCTACAATGAGCAGTTCTTC
CASSMTGYNEQFF
>TRBJ1-5|TRBD1|TRBV11-1|once
TGTGCCAGGAGAAACGACAGGGGGGTCAATCAGCCCCAGCATTTT
CARRNDRGVNQPQHF